This section outlines one T cell receptor (beta chain) sequence together with its context. This record comes from a study of blood T cell repertoires in COVID-19. Repertoires were generated with immunoSEQ multiplex PCR, while TCRdb's copy carries only in-frame clones and drops some. The sample yields roughly 100,000 clones, more than 75% seen once. This receptor was obtained from a man in his fifties or sixties with active or convalescent COVID-19. Material for sequencing was peripheral blood.

CDR3 region: CAIGTGTSGDNEQFF. CDR3 nucleotide sequence: TGTGCCATCGGAACCGGGACTAGCGGGGACAATGAGCAGTTCTTC. This chain uses TRBV10-3 with TRBJ2-1; 13 bases fit TRBD2. This CDR3 comprises 15 residues. Germline V lookup: CDR1 ENHRY, CDR2 SYGVKD. V shed 8 bases, J shed 5 bases, and the junction held 6 bases outside the gene matches.